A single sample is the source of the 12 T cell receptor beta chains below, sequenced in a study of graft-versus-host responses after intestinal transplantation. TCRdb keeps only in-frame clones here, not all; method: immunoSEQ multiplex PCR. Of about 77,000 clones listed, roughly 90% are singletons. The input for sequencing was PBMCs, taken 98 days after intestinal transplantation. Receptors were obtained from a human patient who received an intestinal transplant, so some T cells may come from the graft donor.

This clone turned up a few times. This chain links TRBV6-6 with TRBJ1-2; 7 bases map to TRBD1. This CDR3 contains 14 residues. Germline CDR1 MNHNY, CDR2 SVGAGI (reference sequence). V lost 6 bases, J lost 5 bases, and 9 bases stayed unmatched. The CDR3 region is CASSRGTAAYGYTF. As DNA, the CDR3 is TGTGCCAGCAGCCGAGGGACAGCCGCTTATGGCTACACCTTC.

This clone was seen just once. As DNA, the CDR3 is TGTGCCAGCAGCTTAGCGGCAGGGACAATACCCCAAGAGACCCAGTACTTC. Amino acids: CASSLAAGTIPQETQYF. The rearrangement joins TRBV11-2 to TRBJ2-5, with D perhaps matching TRBD1 (6 bases). The germline V and J ends were trimmed by 1 base and 1 base, with 16 bases remaining between them. This CDR3 has 17 amino acids. Germline V CDR1 and CDR2: SGHAT, FQNNGV.

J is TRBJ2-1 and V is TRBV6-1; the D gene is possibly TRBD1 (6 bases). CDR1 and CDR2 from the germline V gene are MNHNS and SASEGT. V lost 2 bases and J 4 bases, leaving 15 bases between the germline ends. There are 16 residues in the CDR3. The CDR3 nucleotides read TGTGCCAGCAGTGAACTAGGGGGACACCCTTACAATGAGCAGTTCTTC. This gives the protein CASSELGGHPYNEQFF.

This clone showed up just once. The CDR3 spells CASSLMTSGAGELFF. For the CDR3, the DNA is TGTGCCAGCAGCTTAATGACTAGCGGGGCCGGGGAGCTGTTTTTT. The chain carries TRBV7-3 and TRBJ2-2, with 11 nucleotides matching TRBD2. The germline V gene has CDR1 SGHTA and CDR2 FQGTGA. This CDR3 is 15 amino acids long. Losses at the gene ends were 1 base for V and 6 bases for J; bases not matched to a gene: 1.

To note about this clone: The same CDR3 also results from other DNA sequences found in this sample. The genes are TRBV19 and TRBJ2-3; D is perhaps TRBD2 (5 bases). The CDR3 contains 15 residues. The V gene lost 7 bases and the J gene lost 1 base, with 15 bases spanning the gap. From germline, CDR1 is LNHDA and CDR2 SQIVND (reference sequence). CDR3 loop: CASNHEGGGTDTQYF. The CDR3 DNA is TGTGCCAGTAATCACGAGGGCGGAGGCACAGATACGCAGTATTTT.

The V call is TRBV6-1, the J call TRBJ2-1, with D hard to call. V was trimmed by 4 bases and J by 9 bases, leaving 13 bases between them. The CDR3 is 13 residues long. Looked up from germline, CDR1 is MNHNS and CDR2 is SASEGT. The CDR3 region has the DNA TGTGCCAGCAGTGTGACCCCCCCTCGTGAGCAGTTCTTC. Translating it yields CASSVTPPREQFF.

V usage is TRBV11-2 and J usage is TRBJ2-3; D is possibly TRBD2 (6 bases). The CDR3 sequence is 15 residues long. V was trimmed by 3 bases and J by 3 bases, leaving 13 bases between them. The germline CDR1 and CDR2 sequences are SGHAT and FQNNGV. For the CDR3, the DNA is TGTGCCAGCAGCTTTGTAGCAGGAGGGACAGATACGCAGTATTTT. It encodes CASSFVAGGTDTQYF.

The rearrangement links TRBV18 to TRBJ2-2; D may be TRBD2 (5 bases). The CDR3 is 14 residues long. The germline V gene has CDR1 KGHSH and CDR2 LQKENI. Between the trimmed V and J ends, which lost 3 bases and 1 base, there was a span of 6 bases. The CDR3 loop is CASSPDLNTGELFF. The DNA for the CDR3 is TGTGCCAGCTCACCGGACTTGAACACCGGGGAGCTGTTTTTT.

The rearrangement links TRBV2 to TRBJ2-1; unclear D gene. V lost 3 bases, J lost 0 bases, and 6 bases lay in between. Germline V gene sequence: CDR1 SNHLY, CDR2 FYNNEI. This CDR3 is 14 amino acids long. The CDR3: CASSELRSYNEQFF. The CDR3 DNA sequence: TGTGCCAGCAGTGAGTTGCGCTCCTACAATGAGCAGTTCTTC.

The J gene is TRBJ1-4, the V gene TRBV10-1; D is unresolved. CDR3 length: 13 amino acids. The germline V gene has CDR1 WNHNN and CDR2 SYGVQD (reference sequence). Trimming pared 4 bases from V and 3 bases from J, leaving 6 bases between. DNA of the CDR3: TGCGCCAGCAGTGGGGGTCCTAATGAAAAACTGTTTTTT. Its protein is CASSGGPNEKLFF.

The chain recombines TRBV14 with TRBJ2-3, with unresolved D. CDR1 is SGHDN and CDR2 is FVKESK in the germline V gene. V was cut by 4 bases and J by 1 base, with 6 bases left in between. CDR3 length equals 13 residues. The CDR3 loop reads CASSLAGTDTQYF. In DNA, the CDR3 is TGTGCCAGCAGCCTAGCAGGCACAGATACGCAGTATTTT.

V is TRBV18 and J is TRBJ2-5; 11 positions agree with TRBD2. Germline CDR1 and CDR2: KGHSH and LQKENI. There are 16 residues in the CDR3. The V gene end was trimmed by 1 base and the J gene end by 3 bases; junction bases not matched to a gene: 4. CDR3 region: CASSPLAGGLEETQYF. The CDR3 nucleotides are TGTGCCAGCTCACCACTAGCGGGGGGGCTAGAAGAGACCCAGTACTTC. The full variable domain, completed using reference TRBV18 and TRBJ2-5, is NAGVMQNPRHLVRRRGQEARLRCSPMKGHSHVYWYRQLPEEGLKFMVYLQKENIIDESGMPKERFSAEFPKEGPSILRIQQVVRGDSAAYFCASSPLAGGLEETQYFGPGTRLLVL.